This T cell receptor (beta chain) was captured in a study of glioma-infiltrating T cells (dated by TCRdb to about 2016). In the study overall: The study sequenced TCR alpha- and beta-chain repertoires from glioma tissue, from non-neoplastic brain tissue and from matched peripheral blood mononuclear cells. Each tissue-infiltrating repertoire was compared with the same patient's peripheral blood repertoire to measure divergence between tissue and blood T-cell populations. The paired cohort comprised three low-grade glioma patients, about eight primary glioblastoma patients and three non-glioma patients contributing non-neoplastic brain tissue.

The paper's findings and limits, for the study overall: Group comparisons were based on small numbers of patients: three non-neoplastic, three low-grade glioma and eight glioblastoma patients. VJ-independent divergence between tissue and blood was found to be below expectation in non-neoplastic patients but above expectation in all gliomas, particularly low-grade gliomas. Tissue and blood shared very few CDR3 sequences, a result attributed to high CDR3 diversity and limited sampling.

As concerns this clonotype: The clone's antigen remains unknown. No per-base quality is available; no much larger clone lies one base away.

The iRepertoire nested amplicon-rescue multiplex PCR (arm-PCR) platform was used to amplify TCR alpha and beta CDR3 regions from RNA. One-step reverse transcription and amplification used roughly 100-400 ng of tissue mRNA or PBMC total RNA as input. Following bead purification, Illumina adapters were added by a secondary multiplex PCR, and the libraries were gel-purified between 200 and 400 bp. The libraries contained internal 6-nucleotide barcodes that were used for demultiplexing. The libraries were sequenced on an Illumina MiSeq using 2x220 or 2x250 nucleotide paired-end reads. As for how the authors treated the data: Paired reads were merged with FLASH 1.2.11 and aligned to the GRCh37 human genome with BWA-MEM before extracting TRA and TRB reads. V and J assignment used an IMGT-derived reference of cassette sequences and CDR3 motifs that included pseudogenes. Reads were translated in three frames, and productive CDR3s were defined as those with a C...FGXG motif and no stop codons. Unique combinations of V-J cassette pair and CDR3 amino acid sequence were defined as clonotypes. Reads were filtered by Hamming distance, thresholded by each sample's sequence error rate in mapped regions. TCRdb reanalyzed the raw reads on its own, using fastp at Q25 for trimming and MiXCR for clone calling, and kept in-frame beta chains. A single entry per CDR3 protein holds the most common genes and DNA from its merged rows. These V and J calls originate from TCRdb's pipeline instead of the authors' own analysis. Across this sample there are about 190,000 distinct CDR3 sequences, with around 30% seen only once. Of the sample, about 19% falls within the top ten clones.

CDR1 and CDR2 were assigned from the germline V gene as SGHVS and FNYEAQ. From V the trimming removes 6 bases and from J it removes 0 bases, while the gene matches leave 7 bases of the junction unaccounted for. Reading from cysteine to phenylalanine, the CDR3 counts 17 amino acids. Just the 51-base CDR3 DNA is kept, in frame starting at base 1. The sequence is built from TRBV7-6 and TRBJ2-5; TRBD2 aligns with 13 central bases. The source is a human donor with low-grade glioma or glioblastoma, undergoing nonglioma brain surgery, or in good health (not recorded which). Sequencing input: glioma tissue, nonneoplastic brain tissue, or PBMCs (not recorded which). The CDR3 sequence is CASRPGLAGANQETQYF. The nucleotides read TGTGCCAGCAGACCTGGACTAGCGGGAGCTAACCAAGAGACCCAGTACTTC.